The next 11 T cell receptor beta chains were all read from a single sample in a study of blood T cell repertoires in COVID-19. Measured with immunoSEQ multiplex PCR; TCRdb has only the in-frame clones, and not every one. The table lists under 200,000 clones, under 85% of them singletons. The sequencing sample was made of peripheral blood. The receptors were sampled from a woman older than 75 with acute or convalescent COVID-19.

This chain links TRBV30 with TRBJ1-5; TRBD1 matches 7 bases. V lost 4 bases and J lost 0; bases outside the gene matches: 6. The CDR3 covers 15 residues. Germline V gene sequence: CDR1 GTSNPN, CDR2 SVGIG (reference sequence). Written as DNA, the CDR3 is TGTGCCTGGACCCCGGGACAGAGTAGCAATCAGCCCCAGCATTTT. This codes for CAWTPGQSSNQPQHF.

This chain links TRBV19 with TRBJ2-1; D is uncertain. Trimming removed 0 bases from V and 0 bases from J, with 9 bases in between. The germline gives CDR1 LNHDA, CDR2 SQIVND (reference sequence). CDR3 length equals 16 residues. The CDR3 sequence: CASSIESGSSYNEQFF. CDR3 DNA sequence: TGTGCCAGTAGTATAGAGTCAGGTAGCTCCTACAATGAGCAGTTCTTC.

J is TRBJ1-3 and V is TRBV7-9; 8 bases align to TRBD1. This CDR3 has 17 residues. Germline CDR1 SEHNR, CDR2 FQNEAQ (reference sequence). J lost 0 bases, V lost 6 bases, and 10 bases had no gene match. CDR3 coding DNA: TGTGCCAGCAGACAGCCGAGGACAGGGAACTCTGGAAACACCATATATTTT. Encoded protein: CASRQPRTGNSGNTIYF.

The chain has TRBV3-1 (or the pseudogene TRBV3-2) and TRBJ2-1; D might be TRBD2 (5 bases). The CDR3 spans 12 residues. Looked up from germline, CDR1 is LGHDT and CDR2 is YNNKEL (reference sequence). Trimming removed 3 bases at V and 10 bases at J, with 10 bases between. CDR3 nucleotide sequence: TGTGCCAGCAGCCATCCGGGATGGGAGCAGTTCTTC. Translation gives CASSHPGWEQFF.

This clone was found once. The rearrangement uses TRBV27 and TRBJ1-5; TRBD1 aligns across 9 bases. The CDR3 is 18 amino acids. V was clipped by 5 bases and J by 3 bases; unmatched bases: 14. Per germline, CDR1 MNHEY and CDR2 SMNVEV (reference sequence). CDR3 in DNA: TGTGCCAGCAGTCCAAGGGGTCCGGGACAGGGTAACAATCAGCCCCAGCATTTT. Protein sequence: CASSPRGPGQGNNQPQHF.

DNA for the CDR3: TGTGCCAGTAATCTACGTACAGGGGGCGGTTCACCCCTCCACTTT. Its protein is CASNLRTGGGSPLHF. This chain joins TRBV19 and TRBJ1-6; 9 bases agree with TRBD1. Germline trimming cut 7 bases from V and 9 bases from J; bases unmatched to any gene: 10. There are 15 residues in the CDR3. Germline CDR1 is LNHDA and CDR2 is SQIVND (reference sequence).

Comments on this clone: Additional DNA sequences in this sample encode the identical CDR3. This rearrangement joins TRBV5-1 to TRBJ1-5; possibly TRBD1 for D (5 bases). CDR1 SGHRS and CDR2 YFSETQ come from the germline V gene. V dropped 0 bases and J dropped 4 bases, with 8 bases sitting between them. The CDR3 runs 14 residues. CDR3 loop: CASSLGGGNQPQHF. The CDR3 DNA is TGCGCCAGCAGCTTGGGGGGGGGAAATCAGCCCCAGCATTTT.

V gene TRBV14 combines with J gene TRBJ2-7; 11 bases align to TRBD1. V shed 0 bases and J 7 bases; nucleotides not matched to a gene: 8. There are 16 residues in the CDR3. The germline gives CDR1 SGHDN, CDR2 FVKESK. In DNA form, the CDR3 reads TGTGCCAGCAGCCAAGATCGCGGACAGGGGGCGAGGGAGCAGTACTTC. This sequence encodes CASSQDRGQGAREQYF.

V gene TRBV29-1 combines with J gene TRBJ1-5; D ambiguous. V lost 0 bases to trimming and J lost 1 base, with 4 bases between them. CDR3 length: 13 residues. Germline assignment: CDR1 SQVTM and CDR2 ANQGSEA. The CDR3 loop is CSVEEQSNQPQHF. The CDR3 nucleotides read TGCAGCGTTGAAGAACAGAGCAATCAGCCCCAGCATTTT.

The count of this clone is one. The CDR3 DNA reads TGTGCCAGTACCTCGGACAGGGGTGGTCAGCCCCAGCATTTT. Translation: CASTSDRGGQPQHF. V gene TRBV19 combines with J gene TRBJ1-5, with TRBD1 identical over 9 bases. Losses at the gene ends were 7 bases for V and 6 bases for J; bases not matched to a gene: 7. CDR3 length equals 14 residues. Germline CDR1 LNHDA, CDR2 SQIVND (reference sequence).

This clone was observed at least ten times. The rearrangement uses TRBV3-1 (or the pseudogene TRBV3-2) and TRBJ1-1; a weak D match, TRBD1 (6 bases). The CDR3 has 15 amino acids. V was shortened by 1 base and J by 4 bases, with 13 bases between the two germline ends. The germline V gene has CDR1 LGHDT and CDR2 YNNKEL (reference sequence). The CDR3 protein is CASSQGQGLITEAFF. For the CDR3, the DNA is TGTGCCAGCAGCCAAGGGCAGGGGTTGATCACTGAAGCTTTCTTT.